The source of this T cell receptor (beta chain) is a study of blood T cell repertoires in COVID-19. Across the whole study: Sample material is recorded as cDNA or gDNA derived from T cells, B-cell-depleted T cells, or PBMCs.

Original processing methods: Researchers report that nucleated cell counts were estimated from reference gene primer amplification. Some clones are missing from TCRdb's copy, which holds only in-frame ones; the method was immunoSEQ multiplex PCR. V and J calls and clone size are as listed in that table; D and trimming were resolved from the DNA. The repertoire holds more than 400,000 clones, with roughly 90% as singletons. The age range of participants was about 18 to 90 years, with residence in some 25 US areas. Cohort 3 recovered donors had two negative PCRs, clearance, or symptom resolution. Germline V gene lookup returns CDR1 SGHVS and CDR2 FQNEAQ. The trim removed 5 bases at V and 4 bases at J, leaving 8 bases unmatched. CDR3 size: 18 residues.

This receptor was obtained from a woman younger than 35 who had recovered from COVID-19. The V call is TRBV7-8, the J call TRBJ2-1; TRBD2 matches 16 bases. Input material: PBMCs or T cells enriched from blood (not recorded which). CDR3 coding DNA: TGTGCCAGCAGCCGTGGGACTAGCGGGGGGGCAGGGTACAATGAGCAGTTCTTC. Amino acid sequence: CASSRGTSGGAGYNEQFF.